What follows is one T cell receptor beta chain and its context. The J segment lost 6 bases and the V segment lost 6 bases, leaving 7 bases of the junction unmatched. Germline V lookup: CDR1 MNHEY, CDR2 SVGAGI. CDR3 length equals 15 residues. The data derive from a study of cytomegalovirus exposure and HLA in healthy donors. Amplification used 60 Vbeta primers and 13 Jbeta primers. The method was immunoSEQ multiplex PCR; TCRdb's version includes in-frame clones alone and lacks a portion of them. The sample includes approximately 130,000 clones, approximately 80% of them seen just once. The clonotype comes from a woman aged 40 to 50 in good health and CMV-seronegative. The sample comprised PBMCs. The chain recombines TRBV6-5 with TRBJ2-3; 12 positions match TRBD2. CDR3 DNA sequence: TGTGCCAGCAGGGAACTAGCGGGGGGTCCTGATACGCAGTATTTT. Translated, it gives CASRELAGGPDTQYF.